This is a list of T cell receptor beta chains from one sample in a study of blood T cells in healthy people across ages. TCRdb ran MiXCR on the 5' RACE reads and lists one entry per CDR3 protein. The table has fewer than 1.5 million distinct CDR3 sequences, 35% to 45% seen once. The sequencing input was blood. The receptors shown here come from a woman aged 18-29 years in good health. The CDR3 runs from the conserved cysteine through the conserved F or W. Each record gives: J gene, D gene, V gene, clone size, CDR3 DNA, CDR3 protein. The D gene is left open where the match is weak. Expanded clones are given a class, and other clones once, few, many or no size at all.

J: TRBJ2-1; D: TRBD2; V: TRBV7-2; size: many; DNA: TGTGCCAGCAGCCTCGAGGCGGGAGGTTCGTACAATGAGCAGTTCTTC; CDR3: CASSLEAGGSYNEQFF
J: TRBJ2-6; D: .; V: TRBV6-1; size: .; DNA: TGTGCCAGCAGTAAGGAGGTTGGGGCCAACGTCCTGACTTTC; CDR3: CASSKEVGANVLTF
J: TRBJ2-5; D: .; V: TRBV28; size: .; DNA: TGTGCCAGCAGTTTGGCGACAGGGTCGGGGACTCAGTACTTC; CDR3: CASSLATGSGTQYF
J: TRBJ1-5; D: .; V: TRBV3-1; size: .; DNA: TGTGCCAGCAGCCAACTTTCTCAGCCCCAGCATTTT; CDR3: CASSQLSQPQHF
J: TRBJ2-1; D: .; V: TRBV10-3; size: .; DNA: TGTGCCATCAGCGACAGGATCGGGGAGCGGTTCTCCTACAATGAGCAGTTCTTC; CDR3: CAISDRIGERFSYNEQFF
J: TRBJ2-1; D: TRBD2; V: TRBV20-1; size: .; DNA: TGCAGTGCTAGTCGAGATGCGGGAGGGCTTGAGCAGTTCTTC; CDR3: CSASRDAGGLEQFF
J: TRBJ1-2; D: TRBD1; V: TRBV3-1; size: .; DNA: TGTGCCAGCAGCCAATGGAATAGACAGGGGAACTATGGCTACACCTTC; CDR3: CASSQWNRQGNYGYTF
J: TRBJ2-7; D: TRBD2; V: TRBV20-1; size: .; DNA: TGCAGTGCTAGAGAAGTACTAGCGAATACGAATGAGCAGTACTTC; CDR3: CSAREVLANTNEQYF
J: TRBJ2-4; D: .; V: TRBV15; size: .; DNA: TGTGCCACCAGATCCCCGATGGAAGGGTTGTACTTC; CDR3: CATRSPMEGLYF
J: TRBJ2-7; D: .; V: TRBV6-6; size: many; DNA: TGTGCCAGCAGTAACCAGGCTACCTCCGAGCAGTACTTC; CDR3: CASSNQATSEQYF
J: TRBJ1-4; D: .; V: TRBV20-1; size: .; DNA: TGCAGTGCTCGAAGCCCATACTATGAAAAACTGTTTTTT; CDR3: CSARSPYYEKLFF
J: TRBJ1-2; D: .; V: TRBV12-3/TRBV12-4; size: .; DNA: TGTGCCAGCAGTTTTCAAGCCAGCTATGGCTACACCTTC; CDR3: CASSFQASYGYTF
J: TRBJ2-1; D: TRBD1; V: TRBV6-1; size: once; DNA: TGTGCCAGCAGTGCCCGGGACAGGGGCTACTACGAGCAGTTCTTC; CDR3: CASSARDRGYYEQFF
J: TRBJ2-3; D: TRBD2; V: TRBV5-1; size: .; DNA: TGCGCCAGCAGCTTTTACTCACCAACTAGCGGGGGAGAAGATACGCAGTATTTT; CDR3: CASSFYSPTSGGEDTQYF
J: TRBJ2-1; D: TRBD2; V: TRBV4-1; size: .; DNA: TGCGCCAGCAGTCAAGGATTGAGGGCGGGACTAAACAATGAGCAGTTCTTC; CDR3: CASSQGLRAGLNNEQFF
J: TRBJ1-5; D: .; V: TRBV12-3/TRBV12-4; size: .; DNA: TGTGCCAGCAGTTCTCAGGGAGGCATTCAGCCCCAGCATTTT; CDR3: CASSSQGGIQPQHF
J: TRBJ1-1; D: .; V: TRBV4-1; size: .; DNA: TGCGCCAGCAGCCAAGTAAGTCGGCTGAACACTGAAGCTTTCTTT; CDR3: CASSQVSRLNTEAFF
J: TRBJ2-3; D: .; V: TRBV5-1; size: few; DNA: TGCGCCAGCAGCTTGGTCGGGCAGGGGCTCACAGATACGCAGTATTTT; CDR3: CASSLVGQGLTDTQYF
J: TRBJ1-6; D: .; V: TRBV27; size: .; DNA: TGTGCCAGCAGCCGACTGGGGGAAGGGGGCTCCTATAATTCACCCCTCCACTTT; CDR3: CASSRLGEGGSYNSPLHF
J: TRBJ2-3; D: TRBD1; V: TRBV7-2; size: few; DNA: TGTGCCAGCAGCGACCAGGGGCCGGGACAGGGGATTCTATATACAGATACGCAGTATTTT; CDR3: CASSDQGPGQGILYTDTQYF
J: TRBJ1-4; D: .; V: TRBV6-5; size: .; DNA: TGTGCCAGCAGAAGTAGGGGGGGTAATGAAAAACTGTTTTTT; CDR3: CASRSRGGNEKLFF
J: TRBJ2-1; D: .; V: TRBV7-2; size: few; DNA: TGTGCCAGCAGCTTTGCAGGGGTAGGTGAGCAGTTCTTC; CDR3: CASSFAGVGEQFF
J: TRBJ2-5; D: .; V: TRBV7-7; size: .; DNA: TGTGCCAGCAGCCAGGACAATTCACCGGAGACCCAGTACTTC; CDR3: CASSQDNSPETQYF
J: TRBJ2-3; D: TRBD2; V: TRBV5-1; size: .; DNA: TGCGCCAGCAGCCCGTTGGTGGTAGCGGGGGGAAGCACAGATACGCAGTATTTT; CDR3: CASSPLVVAGGSTDTQYF
J: TRBJ1-2; D: TRBD1; V: TRBV5-1; size: few; DNA: TGCGCCAGCAGCTTGGAGGTGACAGGGCATGGCTACACCTTC; CDR3: CASSLEVTGHGYTF
J: TRBJ2-7; D: .; V: TRBV3-1; size: few; DNA: TGTGCCAGCAGCCAAGAGTTCAGGGGTTTGAACGAGCAGTACTTC; CDR3: CASSQEFRGLNEQYF